Here is one T cell receptor beta chain with its context. This clonotype was counted between two and nine times. Its antigen is currently not known. No much larger clone exists at a distance of one base, and base qualities are not known. CDR1 and CDR2 are read off the germline V gene (reference sequence) as SGHKS and YYEKEE. A distance of 6 bases separates the germline ends of V and J, which lose 2 bases and 0 bases respectively. Measured from the cysteine to the phenylalanine, the CDR3 is 13 residues long. CDR3 DNA only is kept here, 39 bases in frame from base 1. The data were obtained in a study of blood T cells in healthy people across ages (dated by TCRdb to about 2015). For the study in its entirety: In model experiments, template switching captured roughly one uniquely barcoded TCR beta cDNA molecule for every two T cells. Four age groups were formed from the donors: young (average around 15 years), middle-aged (around 37), aged (about 68) and long-lived (roughly 88). The study measured age-related changes in TCR beta repertoire diversity using deep sequencing normalized with unique cDNA molecular identifiers. The study analyzed two additional independent replicas of 1 million unique cDNA reads from the same blood draw for two donors, one aged 18 to 30 and one aged 80 or older. To avoid experimental bias, donors of different ages were distributed randomly across sequencing lanes.

General conclusions and limits of the study: Compared with the aged group, the long-lived group had more naive CD4+ T cells, fewer expanded clones and increased TCR diversity, suggesting age selection. Since profiling was done on bulk unsorted PBMCs, naive and antigen-experienced compartments could not be conclusively compared. Observed TCR beta diversity per million T cells fell roughly linearly with age, and a significant reduction was already apparent by age around 36. A strong correlation was found between observed TCR beta diversity and the percentage of naive T cells measured by flow cytometry. The CMV infection status of donors was not known, potentially confounding age-related changes in expanded clonotypes. Estimates of total diversity based on one million sequenced T cells were regarded as lower bounds and as underestimates.

Libraries were built with 5' RACE. Sequenced using an Illumina HiSeq 2500. A second about 7 to 12 cycle PCR used a sample-barcoded 5' primer and a J-beta primer mix. Each TCR beta cDNA molecule received a unique molecular identifier from a template-switch 5' adaptor carrying 12 random nucleotides. Each sample yielded at least 2.5 million CDR3-containing paired-end reads. All of the RNA was converted into first-strand cDNA using the Mint cDNA synthesis kit, with a TRBC-specific oligonucleotide serving as the primer. Following uracil-DNA glycosylase treatment, all cDNA underwent a first 18-cycle PCR with the universal primers M1SS and BC2_uni_R. Turning to the authors' computational methods: Each sample was normalized by randomly selecting 1 million high-quality reads, each carrying a distinct molecular identifier. Reads with shared molecular identifiers were discarded instead of being binned into consensus sequences. MiTCR, with a Q25 quality threshold and the strictest error-elimination algorithm, was used for CDR3 identification, clonotype clustering and error correction. A nonparametric unseen species model using Euler transformation provided a lower-bound estimate of total TCR beta diversity. In-frame beta chains were kept once TCRdb had trimmed the public reads at Q25 with fastp and called clones with MiXCR. CDR3 protein sequences are deduplicated, and each keeps its most common genes and DNA. These V and J calls originate from TCRdb's pipeline instead of the authors' own analysis. A total of about 760,000 distinct CDR3 sequences appear in this sample, around three fifths of them only once. The ten largest account for 20% to 30% of the sample.

Systemically healthy Caucasian individuals from Russia, around 38 in total and aged roughly 6 to 100 years, were included as donors. About 10 milliliters of peripheral blood were collected from each donor into EDTA-treated Vacutainer tubes. PBMCs were isolated by Ficoll-Paque density-gradient centrifugation, with at least 6 million obtained per sample. Trizol reagent was used to extract total RNA from the PBMCs, yielding at least 6 micrograms per sample. Naive CD45RAhigh/CD27high T cell percentages were measured by flow cytometry on a PBMC aliquot from every donor. Sequences were obtained from blood. The chain is assembled from TRBV5-5 and TRBJ2-7; the D gene lacks a confident call. The clonotype originates from a man aged 40-50 years in good health. The CDR3 corresponds to CASSFFGSYEQYF. The nucleotides read TGTGCCAGCAGCTTTTTCGGCTCCTACGAGCAGTACTTC.